Here is one T cell receptor (beta chain) with its context. What this receptor recognizes is not known. This sample was taken from a study of cytomegalovirus exposure and HLA in healthy donors (dated by TCRdb to 2017 to 2019). With respect to the entire study: An earlier analysis of several hundred of the donors reported around 280 Gb of sequence data and 90 million to 120 million unique TCR beta sequences obtained from roughly 170 million T cells. An early release that covered fewer than 800 HLA-typed donors contained about 300 gigabases of sequencing data and 80 million or so unique TCR sequences. Among the roughly 400 genotyped donors, around 79% belonged to the genetic ancestry cluster associated with self-reported Caucasian donors. The study aimed to test whether signatures of past pathogen exposure could be identified by cataloging public T cell receptors. Using immunosequencing, the study profiled T cell repertoires from fewer than 850 subjects and related those repertoires to cytomegalovirus serostatus. Along with the roughly 670-subject first cohort, a separate validation cohort of over 90 different subjects was used. To predict cytomegalovirus infection status, the study brought together high-throughput TCR immunosequencing, statistical association of individual TCRs with disease status, and machine learning. In a later analysis, previously published TCR beta repertoires from 666 donors were re-analyzed and high-resolution HLA genotyping was added so that TCR occurrence patterns could be studied. The later analysis used no new phenotypic data to find candidate immune exposures, relying instead on TCR beta sequences and their occurrence across donors. An earlier analysis of 587 of the donors used high-throughput TCR beta sequencing to judge whether each TCR beta V gene segment behaved as functional or pseudogenic. Donor age, sex, ethnicity and CMV serostatus were compiled together with the repertoire data. A later genetic analysis took genome-wide SNP genotypes for about 65% of the roughly 670 donors and used that subset as a discovery cohort. All discovery cohort repertoires had been generated on a single sequencing platform. Both class I and class II loci were covered by HLA typing, at four-digit resolution. Typing coverage varied by locus: 629-630 donors for A, B, C, DRB1 and DQB1; more than 500 for DQA1; more than 600 for DPA1; roughly 450 for DPB1. Roughly 5 DR-DQ haplotypes were handled as single units for association and clustering, since linkage in the cohort was strong. Across about 370 genotyped donors of the cohort, an average of roughly 230,000 unique TCR beta nucleotide sequences per donor were sequenced, and approximately 17% of those sequences were non-productive.

Libraries were prepared through the immunoSEQ multiplex PCR assay. The multiplex PCR relied on a mix of 60 forward primers for TCR Vbeta segments and 13 reverse primers for TCR Jbeta segments. The CDR3 region of rearranged TCR beta genes was amplified from genomic DNA with a multiplex PCR assay. On the Illumina HiSeq System, the amplified TCR beta libraries were sequenced as 87-base-pair reads. The authors' analysis ran thus. A later analysis tallied 75 million to 85 million unique TCR beta chains across the 600 to 700 repertoires, and some 10 million of those chains were shared by two or more donors. To remove PCR and sequencing errors, raw reads were error-corrected and collapsed into unique sequences using a nearest-neighbor algorithm that merged closely related sequences. V, D and J gene segments were assigned by aligning CDR3 sequences to IMGT reference sequences. For a sequence to be retained, a match of at least six nucleotides was required to both a V gene segment and a J gene segment. Rearrangements were called productive when the CDR3 lacked stop codons and stayed in frame with V and J; all others were non-productive. CDR3 was defined according to IMGT convention as the region running from the second conserved V-encoded cysteine to the conserved J-encoded phenylalanine. The earlier analysis of approximately 500 of the donors excluded sequences that lacked an unambiguous match to a single V gene segment. An earlier analysis of some 610 of the donors called V segments functional above 56.7% productive rearrangements and segregating when the between-donor standard deviation exceeded 5%. A statistical classification framework was built for diagnosing cytomegalovirus status from the catalog of TCR beta chain sequences. In a later analysis, V and J genes were assigned by comparing TCR nucleotide sequences against IMGT/GENE-DB human TR gene sequences. The TCRdist pipeline was used in a later analysis to assign CDR3 sequences and most-parsimonious VDJ recombination scenarios. In a later analysis, every TCR beta chain was defined by the combination of its CDR3 amino acid sequence and its V-gene family, and reads without a unique V-gene family were dropped. As a way to deal with suspected cross-contamination and a sequencing artifact, a later analysis dropped nearly 600 nucleotide sequences that were highly shared and had low generation probability. In a later analysis, a clonal expansion index was calculated for each public chain from normalized within-repertoire ranks of inferred template counts. A later analysis computed generation probabilities with a VDJ recombination model fitted to out-of-frame rearrangements, and checked the results against IGoR. In a later analysis, TCR-TCR, TCR-HLA and TCR-CMV co-occurrence was scored with hypergeometric tests, and a repertoire-size bias correction was applied to TCR pairs. A later analysis estimated false discovery rates by permuting HLA or CMV assignments 20 times. A later analysis grouped co-occurring TCRs with DBSCAN, adding TCRdist sequence similarity when clustering within HLA-allele-positive subsets. Repertoires with fewer than 30,000 or more than 120,000 public chains, plus five repertoires with anomalous nucleotide sharing, were excluded from co-occurrence clustering. TCRdb stores this immuneACCESS table with in-frame sequences only. Part of the clones is absent; in the studies checked, under half of the shortfall reflects unresolved V genes, and no reason is known for the rest. The D gene and trimming were derived from the DNA, and the V and J assignments and clone size from that table. The sample's clone listing holds almost 35,000 clones. Clones ranked in the top ten supply 1.9% of the sample.

The cohort comprised some 700 healthy bone marrow donors. At the time of sampling, all cohort members were nominally healthy, though unrecorded immune exposures were likely present. The donor was CMV seropositive and was included in the group of approximately 310 seropositive cohort members. Each donor provided a peripheral blood sample, and peripheral blood mononuclear cells were used for TCR beta sequencing. The Qiagen DNeasy Blood Extraction Kit was used to extract genomic DNA from the blood cell samples. Study-wide conclusions, independent of this receptor: Immune exposure information for the cohort was limited to CMV serostatus. According to a later analysis, most CMV-associated TCR beta chains appeared to be HLA-restricted, and the HLA associations seemed to be driven largely by CMV exposure. Correlated functional status among segregating V segments might be attributable to linkage disequilibrium, but an unknown experimental factor could not be ruled out. In this cohort, only TCR beta chains were sequenced, and detectable features were limited by the absence of alpha or paired-chain data. In a later analysis, some 17,000 TCR beta sequences were associated with specific HLA alleles at a false discovery rate of 0.05. In a later analysis, several top co-occurrence clusters were reported to appear linked to parvovirus B19, influenza, CMV and Epstein-Barr virus. When HLA alleles, especially DR and DQ, strongly co-occurred, TCR associations were difficult to assign to individual alleles. Most TCR sequences were observed very rarely across donors, whereas some public TCRs were present in many individuals. In a later genetic analysis, fewer N-insertions in productive TCRs were reported among donors in an Asian-associated ancestry cluster than the roughly 700-donor mean. The authors suggested that the approach could potentially be generalized to other disease states and immunological phenotypes. Because counts were too low, roughly 17 rarely observed V segments, including chromosome 9 orphons, were left out of the earlier analysis of over 550 of the donors. A further reported finding was that TCR beta sequences accurately predicted the HLA-A and HLA-B alleles for most subjects in the first cohort. An association between a missense DCLRE1C variant and V-gene and J-gene trimming of TCR beta chains was found in a later genetic analysis and replicated in an independent cohort. The 87-base-pair reads could not distinguish some IMGT-functional V segments, including TRBV6-2 and TRBV6-3, so those segments were excluded. In both the original and validation cohorts, the classifier was reported to diagnose cytomegalovirus status with high specificity and sensitivity. Presence/absence analyses assumed roughly uniform sequencing depth across donors, an assumption that may not hold. A total of 164 TCR beta chains were listed by the study as associated with cytomegalovirus. In a later analysis, HLA-associated TCR beta chains showed more clonal expansion and lower generation probabilities than non-associated chains that were equally common. In a later analysis, TCR association rates were found to vary across HLA loci, with the most associated TCRs seen for DRB1 alleles and the fewest for HLA-C alleles. Because some donors lacked HLA typing at each locus, the association tests relied only on the typed subset. A few of the identified cytomegalovirus-associated TCR beta chains were confirmed in vitro to be specific for cytomegalovirus antigens. In an earlier analysis of more than 450 of the donors, most TCR beta V segments were observed in productive rearrangements about 87% or about 30% of the time, broadly matching IMGT annotations. The sequencing pipeline was judged likely to have produced a cluster of highly shared sequence variants as a technical artifact.

The germline V end is reduced by 2 bases and the J end by 4 bases; junction bases left unmatched: 3. There are 15 amino acids in the CDR3, from cysteine to phenylalanine inclusive. The retained sequence is limited to the CDR3, 45 bases, with the frame set at the first base. The germline V gene (reference sequence) yields MNHEY for CDR1 and SMNVEV for CDR2. This clonotype originated in a woman aged 35 to 49 in good health and CMV-seropositive. The chain couples TRBV27 to TRBJ2-5; 11 bases in the junction line up with TRBD2. Sequenced input: PBMCs. The DNA sequence is as follows: TGTGCCAGCAGTTTAAAACTAGCGGGAGTAGAGACCCAGTACTTC. Its protein reads: CASSLKLAGVETQYF.